The rows below give T cell receptor beta chains drawn from one sample of a study of T cell responses to AZD1222 COVID-19 vaccine. Using immunoSEQ multiplex PCR, the repertoire was profiled, and TCRdb retains in-frame clones only, with some absent. The sample records 98,000 or so clones, roughly 86% being singletons. The input for sequencing was peripheral blood, taken 28 days after the second dose of the MenACWY control vaccine. These receptors came from an adult who received the MenACWY meningococcal vaccine as a control. Each CDR3 is given with its conserved first and last residue. D genes are given only for firm matches. A clone size is listed for some rows: how often the clone was seen (once, few, many), or a class if it is expanded.

d_call: TRBD1
clone_size: .
v_call: TRBV7-2
j_call: TRBJ1-1
cdr3_nt: TGTGCCAGCAGCGCCCTTACAGGGGGCGGATCTGAAGCTTTCTTT
cdr3_aa: CASSALTGGGSEAFF

d_call: TRBD1
clone_size: .
v_call: TRBV5-1
j_call: TRBJ1-1
cdr3_nt: TGCGCCAGCAGAAACTTAGACAGGGGGAGAGAGAACACTGAAGCTTTCTTT
cdr3_aa: CASRNLDRGRENTEAFF

d_call: .
clone_size: few
v_call: TRBV4-1
j_call: TRBJ1-2
cdr3_nt: TGCGCCAGCAGCCAAGAATCCCAGGGAGGCGGCGGGGGCTACACCTTC
cdr3_aa: CASSQESQGGGGGYTF

d_call: .
clone_size: .
v_call: TRBV27
j_call: TRBJ1-6
cdr3_nt: TGTGCCAGCAGTCCCACTTCCCCCCCCCACTTGGCGGATTCACCCCTCCACTTT
cdr3_aa: CASSPTSPPHLADSPLHF

d_call: .
clone_size: once
v_call: TRBV6-5
j_call: TRBJ1-2
cdr3_nt: TGTGCCAGCAGATTACACCCGGAGGATGGCTACACCTTC
cdr3_aa: CASRLHPEDGYTF

d_call: .
clone_size: .
v_call: TRBV5-5
j_call: TRBJ2-3
cdr3_nt: TGTGCCAGCAGCCCTGATTCCCCACTGGATACGCAGTATTTT
cdr3_aa: CASSPDSPLDTQYF

d_call: .
clone_size: .
v_call: TRBV4-3
j_call: TRBJ1-4
cdr3_nt: TGCGCCAGCAGCCAAGTGCAGTTTGCAACTAATGAAAAACTGTTTTTT
cdr3_aa: CASSQVQFATNEKLFF

d_call: .
clone_size: once
v_call: TRBV7-8
j_call: TRBJ1-5
cdr3_nt: TGTGCCAGCAGCTTAGTGGCAGGGGTGAGCAATCAGCCCCAGCATTTT
cdr3_aa: CASSLVAGVSNQPQHF

d_call: TRBD1
clone_size: .
v_call: TRBV11-3
j_call: TRBJ1-2
cdr3_nt: TGTGCCAGCAGCTTAGATGGGACAGGCGCTGGCTACACCTTC
cdr3_aa: CASSLDGTGAGYTF

d_call: .
clone_size: .
v_call: TRBV28
j_call: TRBJ1-2
cdr3_nt: TGTGCCAGCAGAGGGGGGCAGACAGTTCGGGGATACACCTTC
cdr3_aa: CASRGGQTVRGYTF

d_call: .
clone_size: once
v_call: TRBV9
j_call: TRBJ1-6
cdr3_nt: TGTGCCAGCAGCGTAGGGGCCGACTGGTATTCACCCCTCCACTTT
cdr3_aa: CASSVGADWYSPLHF

d_call: .
clone_size: .
v_call: TRBV7-5
j_call: TRBJ2-7
cdr3_nt: TGTGTCAGAAGCTTTGCGGGGGTTTCCTACGAGCAGTACTTC
cdr3_aa: CVRSFAGVSYEQYF

d_call: .
clone_size: .
v_call: TRBV5-8
j_call: TRBJ1-2
cdr3_nt: TGTGCCAGCAGCTTGCCTGGTTCGGGGTGGTATGGCTACACCTTC
cdr3_aa: CASSLPGSGWYGYTF

d_call: TRBD2
clone_size: .
v_call: TRBV6-5
j_call: TRBJ2-3
cdr3_nt: TGTGCCAGCAGGCTGCGGGGGGACACAGATACGCAGTATTTT
cdr3_aa: CASRLRGDTDTQYF

d_call: TRBD2
clone_size: .
v_call: TRBV7-2
j_call: TRBJ2-1
cdr3_nt: TGTGCCAGCAGCTTAGTAATAGGTGCGGGGGGGCGTGGAAATGAGCAGTTCTTC
cdr3_aa: CASSLVIGAGGRGNEQFF

d_call: .
clone_size: .
v_call: TRBV11-2
j_call: TRBJ2-5
cdr3_nt: TGTGCCAGCAGCTTATTGGGGTCAAGGGGGGAGACCCAGTACTTC
cdr3_aa: CASSLLGSRGETQYF

d_call: TRBD1
clone_size: .
v_call: TRBV19
j_call: TRBJ1-4
cdr3_nt: TGTGCCAGTAGTAGGGAGGGGGCCCAACGGATTAATGAAAAACTGTTTTTT
cdr3_aa: CASSREGAQRINEKLFF

d_call: .
clone_size: once
v_call: TRBV6-6
j_call: TRBJ1-5
cdr3_nt: TGTGCCAGCAGCCCCCCGGGTCAGCCCCAGCATTTT
cdr3_aa: CASSPPGQPQHF

d_call: TRBD1
clone_size: .
v_call: TRBV4-2
j_call: TRBJ2-2
cdr3_nt: TGTGCCAGCAGCCCGGGACAGGGGGACACCGGGGAGCTGTTTTTT
cdr3_aa: CASSPGQGDTGELFF

d_call: .
clone_size: .
v_call: TRBV30
j_call: TRBJ2-3
cdr3_nt: TGTGCCTGGAGTCGGATTAGCACAGATACGCAGTATTTT
cdr3_aa: CAWSRISTDTQYF

d_call: TRBD2
clone_size: .
v_call: TRBV18
j_call: TRBJ2-1
cdr3_nt: TGTGCCAGCTCACACCGGGGGGGCGAATACAATGAGCAGTTCTTC
cdr3_aa: CASSHRGGEYNEQFF

d_call: TRBD1
clone_size: .
v_call: TRBV5-1
j_call: TRBJ2-3
cdr3_nt: TGCGCCAGCAGCTTCCAAGGACAGGCCGGGGATACGCAGTATTTT
cdr3_aa: CASSFQGQAGDTQYF

d_call: TRBD2
clone_size: .
v_call: TRBV18
j_call: TRBJ2-1
cdr3_nt: TGTGCCAGTACAATGGGGACTAGCGGGGGGGATGAGCAGTTCTTC
cdr3_aa: CASTMGTSGGDEQFF

d_call: .
clone_size: .
v_call: TRBV19
j_call: TRBJ2-7
cdr3_nt: TGTGCCAGTAGTATGGGGCAGGGGATCAACGAGCAGTACTTC
cdr3_aa: CASSMGQGINEQYF

d_call: TRBD2
clone_size: .
v_call: TRBV9
j_call: TRBJ2-2
cdr3_nt: TGTGCCAGCAGCGTAGGAGCGGGGGGGATCGGGGAGCTGTTTTTT
cdr3_aa: CASSVGAGGIGELFF

d_call: TRBD1
clone_size: .
v_call: TRBV7-2
j_call: TRBJ2-3
cdr3_nt: TGTGCCAGCAGCACTAACGTAGGGACAGGGGGCACAGATACGCAGTATTTT
cdr3_aa: CASSTNVGTGGTDTQYF

d_call: .
clone_size: .
v_call: TRBV19
j_call: TRBJ1-4
cdr3_nt: TGTGCCAGTAGTATCGGTCCAGGGCGGGAAAAACTGTTTTTT
cdr3_aa: CASSIGPGREKLFF

d_call: TRBD1
clone_size: .
v_call: TRBV7-3
j_call: TRBJ1-5
cdr3_nt: TGTGCCAGCCCCTTGTCAGGAAGGGACAGGGTCAATCAGCCCCAGCATTTT
cdr3_aa: CASPLSGRDRVNQPQHF

d_call: .
clone_size: .
v_call: TRBV6-5
j_call: TRBJ1-1
cdr3_nt: TGTGCCAGCAGTTACTCGTGGAGACGGAACACTGAAGCTTTCTTT
cdr3_aa: CASSYSWRRNTEAFF

d_call: .
clone_size: once
v_call: TRBV28
j_call: TRBJ1-1
cdr3_nt: TGTGCCAGCAGTTTCAAGGCTGAAGCTTTCTTT
cdr3_aa: CASSFKAEAFF

d_call: TRBD1
clone_size: .
v_call: TRBV6-5
j_call: TRBJ2-2
cdr3_nt: TGTGCCAGCAGAGTCGGGACAGGCAACACCGGGGAGCTGTTTTTT
cdr3_aa: CASRVGTGNTGELFF

d_call: .
clone_size: .
v_call: TRBV18
j_call: TRBJ2-1
cdr3_nt: TGTGCCAGCTCACCACCCCCGACAGGTCAAAGGGCCTACAATGAGCAGTTCTTC
cdr3_aa: CASSPPPTGQRAYNEQFF

d_call: .
clone_size: .
v_call: TRBV5-6
j_call: TRBJ1-2
cdr3_nt: TGTGCCAGCAACCCGCCGGGGGCCCGTAATGGCTACACCTTC
cdr3_aa: CASNPPGARNGYTF

d_call: TRBD1
clone_size: .
v_call: TRBV9
j_call: TRBJ1-4
cdr3_nt: TGTGCCAGCAGTTCCGGGACAGCGTCTAATGAAAAACTGTTTTTT
cdr3_aa: CASSSGTASNEKLFF

d_call: .
clone_size: .
v_call: TRBV6-5
j_call: TRBJ2-1
cdr3_nt: TGTGCCAGCAGTTACTCGATTGCATACTCCTACAATGAGCAGTTCTTC
cdr3_aa: CASSYSIAYSYNEQFF

d_call: TRBD2
clone_size: once
v_call: TRBV7-3
j_call: TRBJ2-1
cdr3_nt: TGTGCCAGCAGCCCCCATAGACCACTAGCGGGGGGGCAGGGTGAGCAGTTCTTC
cdr3_aa: CASSPHRPLAGGQGEQFF

d_call: .
clone_size: .
v_call: TRBV7-2
j_call: TRBJ1-1
cdr3_nt: TGTGCCAGCAGCTTACAGGGCGGCACTGAAGCTTTCTTT
cdr3_aa: CASSLQGGTEAFF

d_call: TRBD1
clone_size: .
v_call: TRBV28
j_call: TRBJ2-2
cdr3_nt: TGTGCCAGCAGTTTACGGACAGGGTCGGGCACCGGGGAGCTGTTTTTT
cdr3_aa: CASSLRTGSGTGELFF

d_call: .
clone_size: .
v_call: TRBV6-5
j_call: TRBJ2-1
cdr3_nt: TGTGCCAGCAGTTACTCGAGGGCTAGCCAAAACAATGAGCAGTTCTTC
cdr3_aa: CASSYSRASQNNEQFF

d_call: TRBD1
clone_size: .
v_call: TRBV6-6
j_call: TRBJ2-3
cdr3_nt: TGTGCCAGCAGTCTACTAAGGACAGGGCCTACCGTCGGGACAGATACGCAGTATTTT
cdr3_aa: CASSLLRTGPTVGTDTQYF

d_call: .
clone_size: .
v_call: TRBV19
j_call: TRBJ2-6
cdr3_nt: TGTGCCAGTAGTTTTACCGGGGTGCGTACTGGGGCCAACGTCCTGACTTTC
cdr3_aa: CASSFTGVRTGANVLTF

d_call: .
clone_size: .
v_call: TRBV4-2
j_call: TRBJ2-3
cdr3_nt: TGTGCCAGCAGCCAAGGATCGGCAGGGGCCAAAGATACGCAGTATTTT
cdr3_aa: CASSQGSAGAKDTQYF

d_call: TRBD2
clone_size: .
v_call: TRBV19
j_call: TRBJ2-3
cdr3_nt: TGTGCCAGTAGTGATCGAGCGGGGGCGAGCACAGATACGCAGTATTTT
cdr3_aa: CASSDRAGASTDTQYF

d_call: TRBD1
clone_size: .
v_call: TRBV7-3
j_call: TRBJ2-4
cdr3_nt: TGTGCCAGCAGCTCCGGGACAGGGGGAAACATTCAGTACTTC
cdr3_aa: CASSSGTGGNIQYF

d_call: TRBD1
clone_size: few
v_call: TRBV7-8
j_call: TRBJ2-2
cdr3_nt: TGTGCCAGCAGCCCCAGACAGGGTTACACCGGGGAGCTGTTTTTT
cdr3_aa: CASSPRQGYTGELFF

d_call: TRBD1
clone_size: .
v_call: TRBV7-9
j_call: TRBJ1-1
cdr3_nt: TGTGCCAGCAGCTTAACCGGGACAGGGGGTGAAGCTTTCTTT
cdr3_aa: CASSLTGTGGEAFF

d_call: TRBD2
clone_size: .
v_call: TRBV10-3
j_call: TRBJ2-2
cdr3_nt: TGTGCCATCATGAGAATAGCGGGTTCCCCGGACAACGGGGAGCTGTTTTTT
cdr3_aa: CAIMRIAGSPDNGELFF

d_call: .
clone_size: .
v_call: TRBV29-1
j_call: TRBJ2-2
cdr3_nt: TGCACCGCGTCCCAGGGGACCGGGGAGCTGTTTTTT
cdr3_aa: CTASQGTGELFF

d_call: TRBD2
clone_size: .
v_call: TRBV27
j_call: TRBJ2-7
cdr3_nt: TGTGCCAGCTGGCGGGGGGACTACGAGCAGTACTTC
cdr3_aa: CASWRGDYEQYF

d_call: .
clone_size: .
v_call: TRBV4-1
j_call: TRBJ1-4
cdr3_nt: TGCGCCAGCAGCCCCGGGACGGTTAATGAAAAACTGTTTTTT
cdr3_aa: CASSPGTVNEKLFF